A single sample gave rise to the 18 T cell receptor beta chains below, sequenced in a study of Graves' ophthalmopathy and Graves' hyperthyroidism. CDR3 regions of TCR beta were amplified from RNA transcripts. First-round RT-PCR employed HTBI primers, with a second-round multiplex PCR after it. TCRdb processed the multiplex PCR reads anew with MiXCR; each CDR3 protein has one entry. The repertoire has 300,000 to 400,000 distinct CDR3 sequences, roughly 17% of them found once; the top ten carry 2% to 3%. The sample was peripheral blood. These receptors were obtained from an adult woman with stable Graves' hyperthyroidism.

This chain links TRBV28 with TRBJ2-7, with no clear D. V lost 2 bases and J 0 bases, leaving 14 bases between the germline ends. The CDR3 loop spans 16 amino acids. Germline-derived CDR1 and CDR2 are MDHEN and SYDVKM. The CDR3 DNA follows: TGTGCCAGCAGTTTAGGTTGGCCAGAAACCTCCTACGAGCAGTACTTC. Residues: CASSLGWPETSYEQYF.

About this clonotype: It may be a read error: a sequence one base away is much more abundant. The genes are TRBV11-2 and TRBJ2-5, with TRBD2 identical over 8 bases. Trimming at V came to 3 bases and at J to 11 bases, leaving 14 bases not matched to a gene. Germline CDR1 is SGHAT and CDR2 is FQNNGV. This CDR3 has 15 residues. CDR3 loop: CASSFTSGGWDEQYF. CDR3 nucleotide sequence: TGTGCCAGCAGCTTTACTAGCGGCGGATGGGATGAGCAGTACTTC.

This clonotype was seen at least ten times. V usage is TRBV27 and J usage is TRBJ2-2; D uncertain. V shed 4 bases and J shed 2 bases, with 8 bases lying between them. CDR3 length equals 14 residues. The V gene's germline CDR1 is MNHEY and CDR2 SMNVEV (reference sequence). CDR3 sequence reads: CASSSDFNTGELFF. Written as DNA, the CDR3 is TGTGCCAGCAGTTCCGACTTTAACACCGGGGAGCTGTTTTTT.

Ten or more counts support this clonotype. The chain is built from TRBV27 and TRBJ1-6; 7 nucleotides agree with TRBD1. CDR1 and CDR2 (germline): MNHEY, SMNVEV (reference sequence). The CDR3 is made up of 15 amino acids. Trimming took 5 bases from V and 7 from J; bases not matched to a gene: 8. The CDR3: CASSLKQGHNSPLHF. DNA for the CDR3: TGTGCCAGCAGTCTCAAACAGGGGCACAATTCACCCCTCCACTTT.

This clonotype was counted at least ten times. The chain is built from TRBV7-8 and TRBJ2-7; no firm D call. With 2 bases removed from V and 0 bases from J, the gap between germline ends came to 11 bases. Germline-derived CDR1 and CDR2 are SGHVS and FQNEAQ. The CDR3 is 15 residues long. The CDR3 spells CASSLSALSSYEQYF. CDR3 DNA sequence: TGTGCCAGCAGCTTATCAGCGTTAAGCTCCTACGAGCAGTACTTC. The whole variable domain, filled in from reference TRBV7-8 and TRBJ2-7, reads GAGVSQSPRYKVAKRGQDVALRCDPISGHVSLFWYQQALGQGPEFLTYFQNEAQLDKSGLPSDRFFAERPEGSVSTLKIQRTQQEDSAVYLCASSLSALSSYEQYFGPGTRLTVT.

The gene calls are TRBV6-5 and TRBJ1-2; D is undetermined. CDR3 length equals 17 residues. The V gene lost 0 bases and the J gene lost 2 bases, with 16 bases spanning the gap. Germline V gene data show CDR1 as MNHEY and CDR2 as SVGAGI. Here the CDR3 DNA reads TGTGCCAGCAGTTACTCGAGCGGGGTAATGGGGAACTATGGCTACACCTTC. Its translation: CASSYSSGVMGNYGYTF.

This clonotype was counted a few times. V gene TRBV5-1 combines with J gene TRBJ2-5; no clear D gene. The CDR3 is 15 amino acids. Trimming shortened V by 4 bases and J by 5 bases, and 18 bases separated the two germline ends. Germline V gene sequence: CDR1 SGHRS, CDR2 YFSETQ. The CDR3 sequence is CASSRIPGTWETQYF. Here the CDR3 DNA reads TGCGCCAGCAGCCGGATCCCAGGTACTTGGGAGACCCAGTACTTC.

As regards this clonotype: Since the CDR3 does not end with the conserved phenylalanine or tryptophan, this likely comes from a read error. The CDR3 region has the DNA TGTGCCAGCAGCGCTTCAGGAAGGGACACTGAAGCTTTCTCT. Its protein product is CASSASGRDTEAFS. V is TRBV7-2 and J is TRBJ1-1; D call uncertain. This CDR3 region has 14 residues. In germline, CDR1 is SGHTA, CDR2 FQGNSA. Trimming took off 5 bases at V and 3 bases at J, with 13 bases between the two ends.

This clonotype was counted a few times. The chain combines TRBV29-1 with TRBJ2-7, with a possible D match to TRBD1 (6 bases). This CDR3 contains 14 residues. Germline values: CDR1 SQVTM, CDR2 ANQGSEA. Trimming removed 7 bases from V and 3 bases from J, with 19 bases in between. The CDR3 reads CSAVFFRGLYEQYF. The CDR3 DNA reads as TGCAGCGCTGTCTTTTTCAGGGGTCTCTACGAGCAGTACTTC.

As concerns this clonotype: With a much larger clone just one base away, this may be a read error. The V and J genes are TRBV10-3 and TRBJ1-2; D may be TRBD1 (5 bases). With 2 bases removed from V and 4 bases from J, the gap between germline ends came to 8 bases. Germline CDR1 and CDR2: ENHRY and SYGVKD. The CDR3 sequence is 13 residues long. The CDR3 DNA is TGTGCCATCAGTGAGGACGGGACCTATGGCTACACCTTC. It is translated as CAISEDGTYGYTF.

The sample holds many counts of this clonotype. The rearrangement joins TRBV28 to TRBJ1-2; D call uncertain. Germline V lookup: CDR1 MDHEN, CDR2 SYDVKM. With 3 bases removed from V and 3 bases from J, the gap between germline ends came to 17 bases. The CDR3 has 16 residues. The CDR3 sequence is CASSFRERPLDYGYTF. The CDR3 coding sequence is TGTGCCAGCAGTTTTCGTGAAAGGCCGCTGGACTATGGCTACACCTTC.

This chain uses TRBV6-1 with TRBJ2-7, with TRBD1 matching 9 bases. Germline loops: CDR1 MNHNS, CDR2 SASEGT. The CDR3 contains 17 residues. V lost 7 bases and J lost 7; bases outside the gene matches: 20. CDR3 nucleotide sequence: TGTGCCAGCACCAATTCCCCCCAGGGACAGGGCCAAGGGGAGCAGTACTTC. This codes for CASTNSPQGQGQGEQYF.

This clonotype was seen many times. This chain links TRBV6-1 with TRBJ1-1; D gene ambiguous. V lost 1 base and J 7 bases, leaving 13 bases between the germline ends. The CDR3 extends over 14 amino acids. The V gene's germline CDR1 is MNHNS and CDR2 SASEGT. CDR3: CASSEVVGRSEAFF. As DNA, the CDR3 is TGTGCCAGCAGTGAAGTAGTTGGCCGGAGTGAAGCTTTCTTT.

The gene calls are TRBV18 and TRBJ2-2; D may match TRBD1 or TRBD2 (5 bases each). This CDR3 is built from 17 residues. CDR1 is KGHSH, CDR2 LQKENI, per germline. The germline V and J ends were trimmed by 0 bases and 1 base, with 12 bases remaining between them. The CDR3 loop reads CASSPPPPGLNTGELFF. CDR3 nucleotides: TGTGCCAGCTCACCACCGCCCCCGGGGCTGAACACCGGGGAGCTGTTTTTT. Full variable domain (remainder filled in from reference TRBV18 and TRBJ2-2): NAGVMQNPRHLVRRRGQEARLRCSPMKGHSHVYWYRQLPEEGLKFMVYLQKENIIDESGMPKERFSAEFPKEGPSILRIQQVVRGDSAAYFCASSPPPPGLNTGELFFGEGSRLTVL.

This clonotype has at least ten counts. Lacking the conserved final phenylalanine or tryptophan, this CDR3 likely reflects a read error. V and J are TRBV6-2 or TRBV6-3 and TRBJ2-7; TRBD2 aligns across 8 bases. This CDR3 region has 15 residues. CDR1 and CDR2 (germline): MNHEY, SVGEGT. V trimming: 0 bases; J trimming: 3 bases; junction bases outside the gene matches: 4. The CDR3, as DNA: TGTGCCAGCAGTTACTCAGCACGGGAGGGCTACGAGCAGTACCTC. It specifies CASSYSAREGYEQYL.

V usage is TRBV3-1 and J usage is TRBJ1-1; weak D call: TRBD1 (5 bases). The germline V and J ends were trimmed by 7 bases and 6 bases, with 21 bases remaining between them. The CDR3 loop spans 15 amino acids. Looked up from germline, CDR1 is LGHDT and CDR2 is YNNKEL (reference sequence). DNA for the CDR3: TGTGCCAGCACCAACTCGGGCAGGGAGAGGGCTGAAGCTTTCTTT. Translated: CASTNSGRERAEAFF.

This clonotype was counted at least ten times. The chain links TRBV6-1 to TRBJ1-1, with 7 bases lining up with TRBD1. Germline V lookup: CDR1 MNHNS, CDR2 SASEGT. The CDR3 loop spans 14 amino acids. V lost 5 bases to trimming and J lost 7 bases; unmatched junction nucleotides: 10. The CDR3 nucleotides read TGTGCCAGCAGTAGGACAGGACGTGTGGGTGAAGCTTTCTTT. Translating gives CASSRTGRVGEAFF.

The gene calls are TRBV12-3 or TRBV12-4 and TRBJ2-5, with D perhaps assigned TRBD1 or TRBD2 (5 bases each). CDR3 length equals 15 residues. Between the trimmed V and J ends, which lost 6 bases and 2 bases, there was a span of 16 bases. As DNA, the CDR3 is TGTGCCAGCAGCGCTGGGGGACGGGATCAAGAGACCCAGTACTTC. Amino acid sequence: CASSAGGRDQETQYF.